One T cell receptor (beta chain) is described in this entry. Its ends do not fully match the called genes, so a read error is possible. The entry originates in a study of shared clonotypes between healthy human individuals. The CDR3 is 16 residues long. Germline assignment: CDR1 SGHTA and CDR2 FQGNSA. Some clones are missing from TCRdb's copy, which holds only in-frame ones; the method was immunoSEQ multiplex PCR. The sample carries 90,000 to 100,000 clones, about 45% recorded once. Sequencing used PBMCs. The TCR was taken from a middle-aged woman in good health. Some clones in this sample may be carry-over from other donors' samples. This rearrangement joins TRBV7-2 to TRBJ2-6; D unclear. CDR3 amino acids: CASSQEVGSGANVLTF. The CDR3 nucleotides read TGCGCCAGCAGCCAAGAAGTCGGCTCTGGGGCCAACGTCCTGACTTTC.